Listed below are T cell receptor beta chains from one sample, sequenced in a study of cytomegalovirus exposure and HLA in healthy donors. The data were produced by immunoSEQ multiplex PCR, yet TCRdb's version contains in-frame clones alone and is incomplete. The sample table sets out around 51,000 clones. Sequencing was done on a sample of PBMCs. These receptors all stem from a man aged 40-49 years in good health and CMV-seropositive. Both conserved end residues are part of each CDR3. A D gene is named only where the DNA matches it firmly.

>TRBV19|TRBD1|TRBJ2-7
TGTGCCAGTAGTCCTGGGACAGTCTACGAGCAGTACTTC
CASSPGTVYEQYF
>TRBV29-1|TRBD1|TRBJ1-2
TGCAGCGTTGAATCAGGGGGAGGCGGCTACACCTTC
CSVESGGGGYTF
>TRBV19|TRBD1|TRBJ1-5
TGTGCCAGTAGTGGGACAGAAGATCAGCCCCAGCATTTT
CASSGTEDQPQHF
>TRBV7-9|TRBD1|TRBJ2-1
TGTGCCAGCAGAGGCTCCGGGACAGGGCTCAATGAGCAGTTCTTC
CASRGSGTGLNEQFF
>TRBV5-1|.|TRBJ2-3
TGCGCCAGCAGCTTGGAGGGAGGCAGGGGGATAGGAGATACGCAGTATTTT
CASSLEGGRGIGDTQYF
>TRBV15|.|TRBJ1-1
TGTGCCACCAGACTGCTACGGGGCACTGAAGCTTTCTTT
CATRLLRGTEAFF
>TRBV12-2|.|TRBJ2-7
TGTGCAAGTCGCTTAGAGGACCAGGGGACTAGCGAGACGTTTTACGAGCAGTACTTC
CASRLEDQGTSETFYEQYF
>TRBV19|.|TRBJ1-6
TGTGCCAGTAGTATCAACCCGGGGAATTCACCCCTCCACTTT
CASSINPGNSPLHF
>TRBV28|.|TRBJ2-7
TGTGCCAGCAGTTTAACTCAGGGCCACGAGCAGTACTTC
CASSLTQGHEQYF
>TRBV7-9|TRBD1|TRBJ2-1
TGTGCCAGCAGCGGGACAGGGACAATGACCCCCCGACTATATGAGCAGTTCTTC
CASSGTGTMTPRLYEQFF
>TRBV6-5|.|TRBJ2-7
TGTGCCAGCAGTTACAACCCGGGACTCCCACCCTACGAGCAGTACTTC
CASSYNPGLPPYEQYF
>TRBV4-1|.|TRBJ1-4
TGCGCCAGCAGCCAAGGGCACCGGGACACTGAAAAACTGTTTTTT
CASSQGHRDTEKLFF
>TRBV27|.|TRBJ1-2
TGTGCCAGCAGTTTCGGTGGGCTCTATGGCTACACCTTC
CASSFGGLYGYTF
>TRBV6-5|TRBD1|TRBJ2-7
TGTGCCAGCAGGCCGGACAGGGGGCGGTACGAGCAGTACTTC
CASRPDRGRYEQYF
>TRBV4-1|.|TRBJ1-2
TGCGCCACTTCAGGGAAGGAAGGCTACACCTTC
CATSGKEGYTF
>TRBV9|.|TRBJ1-4
TGTGCCAGCTCCCTGGGAGGGGTTAATGAAAAACTGTTTTTT
CASSLGGVNEKLFF
>TRBV9|TRBD1|TRBJ1-4
TGTGCCAGCAGCGAGGGGACAGGGGGTAATGAAAAACTGTTTTTT
CASSEGTGGNEKLFF
>TRBV11-2|.|TRBJ1-1
TGTGCCAGCAGCTTCACGGAGGGGACTGAAGCTTTCTTT
CASSFTEGTEAFF
>TRBV20-1|.|TRBJ1-2
TGCAGTGCTACACAGGGTTATGGCTACACCTTC
CSATQGYGYTF
>TRBV7-2|.|TRBJ1-6
TGTGCCAGCAGCTTAATAGGGGAAGGTAATTCACCCCTCCACTTT
CASSLIGEGNSPLHF
>TRBV7-9|TRBD2|TRBJ2-5
TGTGCCAGCAGCCCCCGGCAGGGAGGGAGAGAGACCCAGTACTTC
CASSPRQGGRETQYF
>TRBV5-1|TRBD2|TRBJ2-7
TGCGCCAGCAGCTTGGAGGCGGGAGGAACGGCCTACGAGCAGTACTTC
CASSLEAGGTAYEQYF
>TRBV2|TRBD1|TRBJ1-4
TGTGCCAGCAGTTGGACAGGGTGGGGAACTAATGAAAAACTGTTTTTT
CASSWTGWGTNEKLFF
>TRBV15|TRBD2|TRBJ2-3
TGTGCCACCAGCAGAATATTCCTAGCGGGGGGAACACTCACAGATACGCAGTATTTT
CATSRIFLAGGTLTDTQYF
>TRBV18|.|TRBJ2-5
TGTGCCAGCTCACCGAATTTAGCAAGTCAAGAGACCCAGTACTTC
CASSPNLASQETQYF
>TRBV15|.|TRBJ2-1
TGTGCCACCAGCACCTTAGAGTCCTACAATGAGCAGTTCTTC
CATSTLESYNEQFF
>TRBV19|TRBD2|TRBJ2-2
TGTGCCAGTAGGACTAGCGGGGGAATTACCGGGGAGCTGTTTTTT
CASRTSGGITGELFF
>TRBV28|.|TRBJ1-2
TGTGCCAGCAGTTTACGGGGGTCCTATGGCTACACCTTC
CASSLRGSYGYTF
>TRBV18|.|TRBJ2-7
TGTGCCAGCTCAGGCCAGGCCTACGAGCAGTACTTC
CASSGQAYEQYF
>TRBV11-2|.|TRBJ1-2
TGTGCCAGCAGCTTAGAAAGGAGGGGTGACTATGGCTACACCTTC
CASSLERRGDYGYTF
>TRBV29-1|.|TRBJ2-7
TGCAGCGTTGTCGGATCAGGAATCTCCTACGAGCAGTACTTC
CSVVGSGISYEQYF
>TRBV19|TRBD2|TRBJ2-2
TGTGCCAGTTCTCTAGCGGGAGAAGGCGGGGAGCTGTTTTTT
CASSLAGEGGELFF
>TRBV9|TRBD1|TRBJ2-2
TGTGCCAGCAGCGGCCGTTCGGGACAGGGGGTTAGCGGGGAGCTGTTTTTT
CASSGRSGQGVSGELFF
>TRBV6-5|.|TRBJ2-2
TGTGCCAGCAGGAGAGGGCTAGAGACCGGGGAGCTGTTTTTT
CASRRGLETGELFF
>TRBV5-1|.|TRBJ2-2
TGCGACACCAGCTTCGGAGGCCTCGTTAGGGCCTTTACCGGGGAGCTGTTTTTT
CDTSFGGLVRAFTGELFF
>TRBV6-1|.|TRBJ1-1
TGTGCCAGCAGTTATGTGAGAGGCACTGAAGCTTTCTTT
CASSYVRGTEAFF